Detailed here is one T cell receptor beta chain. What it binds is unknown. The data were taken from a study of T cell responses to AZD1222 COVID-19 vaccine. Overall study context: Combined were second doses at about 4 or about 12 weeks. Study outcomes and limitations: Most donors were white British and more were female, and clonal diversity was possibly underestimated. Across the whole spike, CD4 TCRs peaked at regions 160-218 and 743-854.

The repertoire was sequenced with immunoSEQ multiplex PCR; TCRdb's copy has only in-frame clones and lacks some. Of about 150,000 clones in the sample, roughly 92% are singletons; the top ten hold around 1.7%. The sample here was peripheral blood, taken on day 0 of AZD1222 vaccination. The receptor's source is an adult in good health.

As DNA, the CDR3 is TGTGCCAGCAGCCATTCGAGCGGAGGCCCCTACGAGCAGTACTTC. This codes for CASSHSSGGPYEQYF. The chain combines TRBV3-1 (or the pseudogene TRBV3-2) with TRBJ2-7; TRBD2 might be the D (5 bases). Germline CDR1 and CDR2: LGHDT and YNNKEL (reference sequence). V dropped 3 bases and J dropped 2 bases, with 14 bases sitting between them. The CDR3 length is 15 residues.